The text below deals with one T cell receptor (beta chain). Its antigen target is currently unknown. No much larger clone is present one base from it, and per-base qualities are unavailable. The entry originates in a study of control samples from healthy donors and cancer patients (dated by TCRdb to about 2020). The CDR3 goes from the cysteine to the phenylalanine over 13 residues. CDR3 DNA is the only sequence kept; it has 39 bases, read in frame from the first base. Taken from the germline V gene, the CDR1 and CDR2 loops are MNHEY and SVGEGT. V is clipped by 2 bases and J by 4 bases, and the sequence between their germline boundaries is 7 bases long. The method was the immunoSEQ multiplex PCR assay. Entries here come from immuneACCESS through TCRdb and include only in-frame sequences with V and J called. Some clones fail to appear in such tables; in the studies checked, an unresolved V gene covers under half of the shortfall, and the cause of the remainder is unknown. A total of around 20,000 clones appear in this sample, roughly 80% of them only once. 25% to 35% of the sample goes to the ten largest clones.

The source is an elderly man with head and neck cancer. The specimen was PBMCs. The chain is assembled from TRBV6-2 or TRBV6-3 and TRBJ2-3, with a weak D call of TRBD2 (5 bases match). The bases read TGTGCCAGCAGTTACACTAGGGCAGATACGCAGTATTTT. It translates as CASSYTRADTQYF.